This is a list of T cell receptor beta chains from one sample in a study of early T cells in non-severe SARS-CoV-2 infection. TCRdb processed the 5' RACE reads anew with MiXCR; each CDR3 protein has one entry. The table includes roughly 40,000 distinct CDR3 sequences, about 6% detected once. Sequenced input: whole blood. The receptors stem from an adult who was a healthcare worker with PCR-confirmed SARS-CoV-2 infection or an uninfected control (not recorded which). The CDR3 runs from the conserved cysteine through the conserved F or W. The D gene is left open where the match is weak. The size entry is marked missing in some rows and otherwise reads once, few, many or a size class.

d_gene	v_gene	j_gene	abundance	CDR3aa	CDR3nt
NA	TRBV4-1	TRBJ2-3	few	CASSQVRGSGAGTDTQYF	TGCGCCAGCAGCCAAGTACGGGGGAGCGGAGCCGGCACAGATACGCAGTATTTT
TRBD1	TRBV27	TRBJ2-5	many	CASSLYYRGQVETQYF	TGTGCCAGCAGTTTATATTACAGGGGACAGGTTGAGACCCAGTACTTC
TRBD2	TRBV29-1	TRBJ2-7	many	CSVPGLAGPISYEQYF	TGCAGCGTACCGGGACTAGCGGGTCCGATCTCCTACGAGCAGTACTTC
NA	TRBV9	TRBJ1-6	many	CASSATGSGSPLHF	TGTGCCAGCAGCGCCACAGGGTCTGGTTCACCCCTCCACTTT
TRBD2	TRBV5-1	TRBJ2-7	NA	CASSSGLAGVHEQYF	TGCGCCAGCAGCTCGGGACTAGCGGGAGTTCACGAGCAGTACTTC
TRBD2	TRBV5-1	TRBJ2-1	many	CASKGLAGTNEQFF	TGCGCCAGCAAAGGACTAGCGGGAACCAATGAGCAGTTCTTC
NA	TRBV11-2	TRBJ2-3	few	CASSLGEGEWVTDTQYF	TGTGCCAGCAGCTTAGGAGAAGGGGAATGGGTCACAGATACGCAGTATTTT
NA	TRBV25-1	TRBJ2-3	many	CASSSSRGVRGLSTDTQYF	TGTGCCAGCAGTTCATCCAGGGGGGTTCGAGGACTAAGCACAGATACGCAGTATTTT
TRBD2	TRBV24-1	TRBJ2-3	many	CATSGPQRGIYGVTQYF	TGTGCCACCAGTGGCCCCCAGCGGGGGATATACGGTGTTACGCAGTATTTT
TRBD2	TRBV6-1	TRBJ2-7	NA	CASSEGWGGSYEQYF	TGTGCCAGCAGTGAAGGATGGGGGGGATCCTACGAGCAGTACTTC
TRBD2	TRBV6-1	TRBJ2-3	many	CASSAGTSGIDTQYF	TGTGCCAGCAGTGCCGGGACTAGCGGGATAGATACGCAGTATTTT
TRBD1	TRBV7-7	TRBJ1-5	many	CASSTGTDQPQHF	TGTGCCAGCAGCACGGGGACAGATCAGCCCCAGCATTTT
TRBD1	TRBV7-7	TRBJ2-1	many	CASSRDRGGNEQFF	TGTGCTAGCAGCCGGGACAGGGGTGGCAATGAGCAGTTCTTC
TRBD1	TRBV10-3	TRBJ2-7	many	CAISSGTGVYEQYF	TGTGCCATCAGTTCCGGGACAGGGGTTTACGAGCAGTACTTC
NA	TRBV21-1	TRBJ2-7	many	CAAARGHTYEQYF	TGTGCCGCTGCTCGGGGTCATACCTACGAGCAGTACTTC
TRBD1	TRBV29-1	TRBJ2-7	many	CSAGSGQGVSEQYF	TGCAGCGCCGGATCGGGACAGGGAGTGTCCGAGCAGTACTTC
NA	TRBV3-1	TRBJ2-2	many	CASSRRGGASTGELFF	TGTGCCAGCAGCCGACGTGGGGGGGCAAGCACCGGGGAGCTGTTTTTT
TRBD2	TRBV18	TRBJ2-1	many	CASSPLPVAGGPYNEQFF	TGTGCCAGCTCACCTCTCCCGGTTGCGGGAGGTCCCTACAATGAGCAGTTCTTC
NA	TRBV27	TRBJ2-1	few	CASSRASLDEQFF	TGTGCCAGCAGTCGGGCCTCTTTGGATGAGCAGTTCTTC
TRBD2	TRBV11-2	TRBJ2-5	many	CASSLGKRSGRLETQYF	TGTGCCAGCAGCTTAGGAAAACGAAGCGGGAGGTTAGAGACCCAGTACTTC
NA	TRBV7-2	TRBJ1-6	many	CASSFVNSPLHF	TGTGCCAGCAGCTTCGTAAATTCACCCCTCCACTTT
NA	TRBV28	TRBJ1-5	many	CASSLFNQPQHF	TGTGCCAGCAGCCTATTTAATCAGCCCCAGCATTTT
TRBD1	TRBV6-5	TRBJ1-4	many	CASSYQGQPSGNEKLFF	TGTGCCAGCAGTTACCAGGGACAGCCCTCCGGGAATGAAAAACTGTTTTTT
NA	TRBV12-3/TRBV12-4	TRBJ1-1	many	CASSYTEAFF	TGTGCCAGCAGCTACACTGAAGCTTTCTTT
NA	TRBV28	TRBJ2-7	many	CASSSWGSYEQYF	TGTGCCAGCAGTTCCTGGGGCAGCTACGAGCAGTACTTC
NA	TRBV18	TRBJ2-1	many	CASSPGDKTSVNNEQFF	TGTGCCAGCTCCCCTGGGGACAAAACTTCGGTAAACAATGAGCAGTTCTTC
TRBD2	TRBV14	TRBJ2-3	many	CASRVAGGDTQYF	TGTGCCAGCAGAGTTGCGGGAGGCGATACGCAGTATTTT
TRBD1	TRBV7-2	TRBJ2-7	many	CASSKDRDISYEQYF	TGTGCCAGCAGCAAGGACAGGGACATTTCCTACGAGCAGTACTTC
NA	TRBV28	TRBJ1-1	many	CASSFRRNTEAFF	TGTGCCAGCAGTTTCCGGAGGAACACTGAAGCTTTCTTT